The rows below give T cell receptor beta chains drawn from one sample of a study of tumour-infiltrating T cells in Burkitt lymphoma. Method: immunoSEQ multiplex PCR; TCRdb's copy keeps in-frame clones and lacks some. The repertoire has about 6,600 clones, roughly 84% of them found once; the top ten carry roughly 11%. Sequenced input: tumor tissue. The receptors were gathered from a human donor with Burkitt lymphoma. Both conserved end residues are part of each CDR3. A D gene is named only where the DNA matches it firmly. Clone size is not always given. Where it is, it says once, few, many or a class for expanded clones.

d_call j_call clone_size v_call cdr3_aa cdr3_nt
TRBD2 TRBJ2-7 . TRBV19 CASSMSGRALYEQYF TGTGCCAGTAGTATGTCCGGGAGGGCCCTCTACGAGCAGTACTTC
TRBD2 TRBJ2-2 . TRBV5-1 CASLKGTSGGRELFF TGCGCCAGCCTTAAAGGGACTAGCGGGGGGAGGGAGCTGTTTTTT
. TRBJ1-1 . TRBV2 CASTVNTEAFF TGTGCCAGCACGGTGAACACTGAAGCTTTCTTT
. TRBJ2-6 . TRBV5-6 CATQTGANVLTF TGTGCCACCCAGACTGGGGCCAACGTCCTGACTTTC
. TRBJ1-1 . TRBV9 CASSPHEGMNTEAFF TGTGCCAGCAGCCCCCACGAGGGCATGAACACTGAAGCTTTCTTT
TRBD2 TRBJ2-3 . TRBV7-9 CASSQRLAGRSTDTQYF TGTGCCAGCAGCCAAAGACTAGCGGGACGTAGCACAGATACGCAGTATTTT
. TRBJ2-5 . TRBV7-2 CASSLVLLTQETQYF TGTGCCAGCAGCTTAGTACTACTAACTCAAGAGACCCAGTACTTC
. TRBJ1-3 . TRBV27 CASSPLGGQGYYFPQGNTIYF TGTGCCAGCAGTCCCTTGGGGGGCCAAGGATACTACTTCCCTCAAGGAAACACCATATATTTT
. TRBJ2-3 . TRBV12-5 CASGLRPGAGRPDTQYF TGTGCTAGTGGTTTGCGACCCGGGGCAGGGAGACCAGATACGCAGTATTTT
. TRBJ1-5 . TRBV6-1 CASSERGATNQPQHF TGTGCCAGCAGTGAAAGGGGGGCGACCAATCAGCCCCAGCATTTT
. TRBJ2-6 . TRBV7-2 CASSSLRAGANVLTF TGTGCCAGCAGCTCGCTTAGGGCTGGGGCCAACGTCCTGACTTTC
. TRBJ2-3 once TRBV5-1 CASSLAEVLHNEQYF TGCGCCAGCAGCTTGGCCGAGGTTCTTCATAATGAGCAGTATTTT
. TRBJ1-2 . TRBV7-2 CASSLGEGRQVW TGTGCCAGCAGCTTAGGGGAGGGGCGCCAGGTTTGG
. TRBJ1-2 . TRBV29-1 CSASGGGYTF TGCAGCGCCTCGGGGGGGGGCTACACCTTC
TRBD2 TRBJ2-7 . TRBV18 CASSPKGLAGGTYEQYF TGTGCCAGCTCACCAAAGGGACTAGCGGGGGGAACCTACGAGCAGTACTTC
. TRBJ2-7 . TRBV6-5 CASSPGKGWQYF TGTGCCAGCAGCCCGGGGAAAGGCTGGCAGTACTTC
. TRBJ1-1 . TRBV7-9 CASSSDSMNTEAFF TGTGCCAGCAGCTCGGACAGCATGAACACTGAAGCTTTCTTT
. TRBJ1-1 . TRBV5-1 CASRFTAANTEAFF TGCGCCAGCAGGTTTACAGCTGCGAACACTGAAGCTTTCTTT